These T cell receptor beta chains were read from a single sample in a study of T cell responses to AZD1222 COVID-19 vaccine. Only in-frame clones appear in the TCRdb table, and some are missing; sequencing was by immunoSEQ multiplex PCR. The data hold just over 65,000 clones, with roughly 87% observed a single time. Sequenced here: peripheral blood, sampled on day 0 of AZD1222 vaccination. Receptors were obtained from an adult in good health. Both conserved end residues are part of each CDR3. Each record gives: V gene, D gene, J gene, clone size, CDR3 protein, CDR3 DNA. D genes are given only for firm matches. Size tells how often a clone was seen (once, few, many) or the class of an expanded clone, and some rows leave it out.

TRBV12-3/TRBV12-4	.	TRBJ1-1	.	CASSLRANTEAFF	TGTGCCAGCAGTTTAAGAGCGAACACTGAAGCTTTCTTT
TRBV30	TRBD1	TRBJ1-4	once	CAWSWDRGFIRTNEKLFF	TGTGCCTGGAGTTGGGACAGGGGCTTTATCAGGACTAATGAAAAACTGTTTTTT
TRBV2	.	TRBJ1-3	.	CASSEGQTGNTIYF	TGTGCCAGCAGCGAGGGACAAACTGGAAACACCATATATTTT
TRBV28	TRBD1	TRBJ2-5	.	CASSGPGQGRRMETQYF	TGTGCCAGCAGTGGGCCCGGACAGGGCCGAAGGATGGAGACCCAGTACTTC
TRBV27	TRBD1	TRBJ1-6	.	CASSLSGQGGNSPLHF	TGTGCCAGCAGTTTATCGGGACAGGGAGGGAATTCACCCCTCCACTTT
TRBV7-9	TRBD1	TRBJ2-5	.	CASSLGGTGRPQETQYF	TGTGCCAGCAGCTTAGGGGGGACAGGGCGCCCACAAGAGACCCAGTACTTC
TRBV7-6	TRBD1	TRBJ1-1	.	CASSSQGTMNTEAFF	TGTGCCAGCAGCTCACAGGGGACTATGAACACTGAAGCTTTCTTT
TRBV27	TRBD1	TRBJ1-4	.	CASSSEAQGQVHEKLFF	TGTGCCAGCAGTTCGGAGGCGCAGGGACAGGTTCACGAAAAACTGTTTTTT
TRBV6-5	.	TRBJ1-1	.	CASSYSSQRGTEAFF	TGTGCCAGCAGTTACTCCTCGCAGAGGGGAACTGAAGCTTTCTTT
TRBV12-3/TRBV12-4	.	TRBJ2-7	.	CASSSGRTYEQYF	TGTGCCAGCAGTTCGGGCAGAACCTACGAGCAGTACTTC
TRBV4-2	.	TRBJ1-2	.	CASSDSPGGGYGYTF	TGTGCCAGCAGCGACAGCCCCGGGGGCGGATATGGCTACACCTTC
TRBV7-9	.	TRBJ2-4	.	CASSPQQDSPLYF	TGTGCCAGCAGCCCCCAGCAAGACAGCCCCCTCTACTTC
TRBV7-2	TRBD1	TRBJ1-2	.	CASSLVVADRADGYTF	TGTGCCAGCAGCTTAGTGGTCGCGGACAGGGCTGATGGCTACACCTTC
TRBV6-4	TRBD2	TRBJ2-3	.	CASSPLGGTTADTQYF	TGTGCCAGCAGTCCCCTTGGGGGGACTACAGCAGATACGCAGTATTTT
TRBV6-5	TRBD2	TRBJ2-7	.	CASKMSGAPYEQYF	TGTGCCAGCAAGATGAGCGGGGCACCCTACGAGCAGTACTTC
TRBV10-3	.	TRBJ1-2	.	CAISAQGDYGYTF	TGTGCCATCAGTGCACAGGGTGACTATGGCTACACCTTC
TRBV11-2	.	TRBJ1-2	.	CASSLTRPDLGYTF	TGTGCCAGCAGCCTGACACGTCCTGATCTGGGCTACACCTTC
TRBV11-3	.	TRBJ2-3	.	CASSLVDGLTDTQYF	TGTGCCAGCAGCTTAGTTGACGGGCTCACAGATACGCAGTATTTT
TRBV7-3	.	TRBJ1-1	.	CASSLDRETEAFF	TGTGCCAGCAGCTTGGACAGAGAAACTGAAGCTTTCTTT
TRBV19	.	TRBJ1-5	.	CASSRKRGNQPQHF	TGTGCCAGTAGTAGGAAGAGGGGCAATCAGCCCCAGCATTTT
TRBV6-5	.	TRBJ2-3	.	CASSYGTGDTQYF	TGTGCCAGCAGTTACGGAACAGGTGATACGCAGTATTTT
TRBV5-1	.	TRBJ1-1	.	CASSFQGDTEAFF	TGCGCCAGCAGCTTCCAAGGGGACACTGAAGCTTTCTTT